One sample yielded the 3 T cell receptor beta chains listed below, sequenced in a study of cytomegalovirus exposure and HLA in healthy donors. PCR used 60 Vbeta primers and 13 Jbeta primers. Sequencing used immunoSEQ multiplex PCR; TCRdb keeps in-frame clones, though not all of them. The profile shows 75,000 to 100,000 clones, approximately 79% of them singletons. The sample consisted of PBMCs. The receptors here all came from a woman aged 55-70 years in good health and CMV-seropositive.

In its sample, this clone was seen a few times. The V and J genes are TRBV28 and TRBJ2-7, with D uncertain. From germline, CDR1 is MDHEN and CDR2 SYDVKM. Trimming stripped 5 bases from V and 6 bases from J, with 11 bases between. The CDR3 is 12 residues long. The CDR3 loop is CASSPLYGEQYF. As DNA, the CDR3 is TGTGCCAGCAGTCCCCTCTATGGCGAGCAGTACTTC.

CDR3 nucleotides: TGTGCCAGCAGCCGACTAGCGGGGGGGTTGGAGCAGTACTTC. Protein product: CASSRLAGGLEQYF. The J gene is TRBJ2-7, the V gene TRBV6-1, with 14 positions matching TRBD2. V trimming: 6 bases; J trimming: 7 bases; junction bases outside the gene matches: 5. CDR1 MNHNS and CDR2 SASEGT come from the germline V gene. The CDR3 has 14 residues.

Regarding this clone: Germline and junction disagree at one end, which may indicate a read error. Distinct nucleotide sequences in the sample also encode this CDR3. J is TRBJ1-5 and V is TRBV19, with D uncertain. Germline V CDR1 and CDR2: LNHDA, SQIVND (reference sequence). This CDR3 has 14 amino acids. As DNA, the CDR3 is TGTGCCAGCAGTACGAAGAGATCCAATCAGCCCCAGCATTTT. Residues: CASSTKRSNQPQHF.